These T cell receptor beta chains were read from a single sample in a study of blood T cells in healthy people across ages. TCRdb used MiXCR to reprocess the 5' RACE reads, holding one entry per CDR3 protein. The sample contains around 1.7 million distinct CDR3 sequences, 28% of which appear only once. Input material: blood. Receptor source: a woman aged 25 to 39 in good health. Each CDR3 is given with its conserved first and last residue. A D gene is named only where the DNA matches it firmly. Size is stated for part of the rows, as once, few or many counts, or as a class when the clone is expanded.

j_call clone_size v_call d_call cdr3_nt cdr3_aa
TRBJ2-1 - TRBV12-3/TRBV12-4 - TGTGCCAGCAGTTTCGCTAGTGGTTACAATGAGCAGTTCTTC CASSFASGYNEQFF
TRBJ2-7 many TRBV29-1 - TGCAGCGTTGGAGATAGAAAGTCCCTTACCTACGAGCAGTACTTC CSVGDRKSLTYEQYF
TRBJ2-7 - TRBV4-3 TRBD1 TGCGCCAGCAGCTTATATGGACAGGGGAGCTACGAGCAGTACTTC CASSLYGQGSYEQYF
TRBJ1-6 once TRBV4-1 - TGCGCCAGCAGCCAAGGGGGCCCCCGATTGAATTCACCCCTCCACTTT CASSQGGPRLNSPLHF
TRBJ2-1 many TRBV5-1 - TGCGCCAGCAGCGAGTTCGCGGGGTATGAGCAGTTCTTC CASSEFAGYEQFF
TRBJ2-5 few TRBV24-1 TRBD1 TGTGCCACCAGTTCGACAGGGTCGGACGCGGTGCCTTTAACCCAAGAGACCCAGTACTTC CATSSTGSDAVPLTQETQYF
TRBJ2-3 - TRBV9 TRBD2 TGTGCCAGCAGCGGAACTAGCGGGCAAAACACAGATACGCAGTATTTT CASSGTSGQNTDTQYF
TRBJ1-1 - TRBV10-3 - TGTGCCATCAGTGAGTCGAAAGGGAGGGGGAACACTGAAGCTTTCTTT CAISESKGRGNTEAFF
TRBJ1-6 - TRBV30 - TGTGCCTGGAGTGTACCCGGGATGCGGTCACCCCTCCACTTT CAWSVPGMRSPLHF
TRBJ1-1 - TRBV5-1 - TGCGCCAGCAGCTTGGAGGCAGGGTGGGCGGCTTTCTTT CASSLEAGWAAFF
TRBJ2-3 - TRBV5-1 TRBD2 TGCGCCAGCAGCTTGAAGGCGGGGGGGTCAGATACGCAGTATTTT CASSLKAGGSDTQYF
TRBJ1-1 - TRBV5-1 - TGCGCCAGCAGCCTAAGACAGGCCAGGGACACTGAAGCTTTCTTT CASSLRQARDTEAFF
TRBJ2-3 few TRBV12-3/TRBV12-4 TRBD1 TGTGCCAGCAGCAACGACAGGGCGGGCACGCAGTATTTT CASSNDRAGTQYF
TRBJ2-5 once TRBV6-2/TRBV6-3 - TGTGCCAGCGGGGTATCACTCTCCCCTACTGAGCAGTACTTC CASGVSLSPTEQYF
TRBJ2-7 - TRBV7-9 - TGTGCCAGCAGCCCCGCTGGGGCCGAGGCCAACGAGCAGTACTTC CASSPAGAEANEQYF
TRBJ2-5 - TRBV15 - TGTGCCACCAGCAGCGATTTGGAGACCCAGTACTTC CATSSDLETQYF
TRBJ2-5 many TRBV10-2 TRBD2 TGCGCCAGCAGTAAAGGGACTAGCGGGGTTAAAGAGACCCAGTACTTC CASSKGTSGVKETQYF
TRBJ2-3 - TRBV28 - TGTGCCAGCAGTTATCCCCCACAGGGCACAGATACGCAGTATTTT CASSYPPQGTDTQYF
TRBJ2-3 - TRBV6-1 TRBD1 TGTGCCAGCACCACCGCCGGACAGGTCCCGCAGTATTTT CASTTAGQVPQYF
TRBJ2-7 few TRBV7-2 TRBD2 TGTGCCAGCAACCTAGCGGGCAGCCTATTTTCCTACGAGCAGTACTTC CASNLAGSLFSYEQYF
TRBJ2-1 many TRBV4-1 TRBD2 TGCGCCAGCAGCCTCCTAGCGGGGGGCCCCTTCAATGAGCAGTTCTTC CASSLLAGGPFNEQFF
TRBJ2-7 few TRBV29-1 - TGCAGCTACTTGTCGGACTACGAGCAGTACTTC CSYLSDYEQYF
TRBJ1-5 - TRBV28 TRBD1 TGTGCCAGCAGTCGGGACAGGGGAAATAATCAGCCCCAGCATTTT CASSRDRGNNQPQHF
TRBJ2-1 - TRBV27 TRBD1 TGTGCCAGCAGTCCGCGACTGAACAGGGGTGCCGACAATGAGCAGTTCTTC CASSPRLNRGADNEQFF
TRBJ2-1 few TRBV21-1 - TGTGCCAGCAGCTCAACCGTTCAGGGATTGTCCTACAATGAGCAGTTCTTC CASSSTVQGLSYNEQFF